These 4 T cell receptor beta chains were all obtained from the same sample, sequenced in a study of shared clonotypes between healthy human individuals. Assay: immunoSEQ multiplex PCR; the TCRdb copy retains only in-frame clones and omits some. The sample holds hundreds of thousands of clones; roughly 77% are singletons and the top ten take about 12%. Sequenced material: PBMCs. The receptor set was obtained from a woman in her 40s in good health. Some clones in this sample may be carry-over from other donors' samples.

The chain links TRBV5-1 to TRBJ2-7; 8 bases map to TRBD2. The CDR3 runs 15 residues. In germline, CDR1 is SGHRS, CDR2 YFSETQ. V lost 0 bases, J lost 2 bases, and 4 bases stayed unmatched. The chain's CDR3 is CASSLDGGAAYEQYF. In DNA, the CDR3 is TGCGCCAGCAGCTTGGACGGGGGGGCCGCCTACGAGCAGTACTTC.

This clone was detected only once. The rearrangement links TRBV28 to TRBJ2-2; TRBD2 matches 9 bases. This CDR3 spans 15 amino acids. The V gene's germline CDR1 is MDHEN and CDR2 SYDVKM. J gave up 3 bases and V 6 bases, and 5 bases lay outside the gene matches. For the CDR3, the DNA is TGTGCCAGCAGCCCGACTAGCGGAGACACCGGGGAGCTGTTTTTT. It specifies CASSPTSGDTGELFF.

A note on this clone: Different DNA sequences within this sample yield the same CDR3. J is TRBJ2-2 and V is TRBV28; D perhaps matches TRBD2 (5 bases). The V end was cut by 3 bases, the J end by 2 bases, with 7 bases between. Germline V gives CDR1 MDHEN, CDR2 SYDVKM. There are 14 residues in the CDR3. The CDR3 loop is CASSFSVNTGELFF. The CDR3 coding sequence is TGTGCCAGCAGTTTTAGCGTTAACACCGGGGAGCTGTTTTTT.

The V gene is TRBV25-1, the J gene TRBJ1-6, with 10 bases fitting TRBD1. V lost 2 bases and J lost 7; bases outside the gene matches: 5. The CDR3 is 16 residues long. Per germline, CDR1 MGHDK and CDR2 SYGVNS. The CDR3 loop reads CASSEIRDRGNSPLHF. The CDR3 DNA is TGTGCCAGCAGTGAAATTAGGGACAGGGGCAATTCACCCCTCCACTTT. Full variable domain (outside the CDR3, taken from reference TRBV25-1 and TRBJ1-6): EADIYQTPRYLVIGTGKKITLECSQTMGHDKMYWYQQDPGMELHLIHYSYGVNSTEKGDLSSESTVSRIRTEHFPLTLESARPSHTSQYLCASSEIRDRGNSPLHFGNGTRLTVT.